Shown below are 5 T cell receptor beta chains from a single sample sequenced in a study of tumor and adjacent non-tumor tissue in lung cancer. TCRbeta libraries were built with three rounds of nested PCR, modified from ARM-PCR. TCRdb re-called the multiplex PCR reads through MiXCR, storing one row per CDR3 protein. This sample has approximately 120,000 distinct CDR3 sequences, with roughly 80% found just once. No cell sorting was done before RNA was extracted from the tissue. Sequencing was done on a sample of lung tumor tissue. Every receptor here comes from a woman aged 55-75 years with non-small cell lung cancer.

In the case of this clonotype: One junction end disagrees with the germline gene, perhaps due to a read error. The CDR3 sequence is CASRPRDGSNAGDLFF. The CDR3 region has the DNA TGTGCCAGCAGACCGCGGGACGGTTCGAACGCCGGGGATCTGTTTTTT. The V gene is TRBV12-3 or TRBV12-4, the J gene TRBJ2-2; tentatively, D is TRBD2 (6 bases). This CDR3 contains 16 residues.

By sample share, this clonotype is medium-sized. The rearrangement joins TRBV12-3 or TRBV12-4 to TRBJ2-2; D is possibly TRBD1 (5 bases). CDR3 length: 13 amino acids. Trimming shortened V by 6 bases and J by 5 bases, and 10 bases separated the two germline ends. CDR3 nucleotide sequence: TGTGCCAGCAGACGCCAGGGAACCGGGGAGCTGTTTTTT. The encoded protein is CASRRQGTGELFF.

The rearrangement uses TRBV6-5 and TRBJ2-5, with 7 bases aligning to TRBD2. The trim removed 7 bases at V and 4 bases at J, leaving 21 bases unmatched. This CDR3 contains 18 residues. Germline V lookup: CDR1 MNHEY, CDR2 SVGAGI. CDR3 in amino acids: CASNALLAATRVGETQYF. As DNA, the CDR3 is TGTGCCAGCAACGCCCTCCTAGCGGCTACCCGAGTGGGAGAGACCCAGTACTTC.

V usage is TRBV4-2 and J usage is TRBJ2-4; 9 bases are shared with TRBD2. Looked up from germline, CDR1 is LGHNA and CDR2 is YNFKEQ. Trimming removed 0 bases from V and 0 bases from J; junction bases left unmatched: 9. There are 19 residues in the CDR3. The CDR3 nucleotides read TGTGCCAGCAGCCAAGATAGGACTAGCGATACCGTAGCCAAAAACATTCAGTACTTC. Amino acid sequence: CASSQDRTSDTVAKNIQYF.

This clonotype was seen ten or more times. This chain joins TRBV28 and TRBJ2-5; 9 nucleotides match TRBD1. Germline values: CDR1 MDHEN, CDR2 SYDVKM. The CDR3 runs 15 residues. Trimming removed 7 bases from V and 0 bases from J; junction bases left unmatched: 6. CDR3 in amino acids: CASTQTGGYQETQYF. The CDR3 DNA sequence: TGTGCCAGCACCCAGACAGGGGGGTACCAAGAGACCCAGTACTTC. Variable domain in full (rest from reference TRBV28 and TRBJ2-5): DVKVTQSSRYLVKRTGEKVFLECVQDMDHENMFWYRQDPGLGLRLIYFSYDVKMKEKGDIPEGYSVSREKKERFSLILESASTNQTSMYLCASTQTGGYQETQYFGPGTRLLVL.